The 8 T cell receptor beta chains in this list originate from one sample, sequenced in a study of immune cell composition in non-small cell lung cancer. Normal lung sampling was at least 3 cm from the tumour, as distant as possible. Profiling relied on immunoSEQ multiplex PCR, and the TCRdb table lists in-frame clones only, not all of them. This sample yields around 2,300 clones, of which 55% to 75% are seen a single time; roughly 26% belongs to the top ten. The sequenced sample consisted of non-adjacent lung tissue. These receptors were collected from a human donor with non-small cell lung cancer.

This sequence joins TRBV19 and TRBJ2-1, with a weak D call TRBD1 (6 bases). CDR1 is LNHDA, CDR2 SQIVND, per germline (reference sequence). V was cut by 3 bases and J by 6 bases, with 12 bases left in between. This CDR3 has 14 amino acids. The CDR3 bases are TGTGCCAGTAGTATGGGGACACCGGGCAATGAGCAGTTCTTC. Encoded protein: CASSMGTPGNEQFF. The whole variable domain, filled in from reference TRBV19 and TRBJ2-1, reads DGGITQSPKYLFRKEGQNVTLSCEQNLNHDAMYWYRQDPGQGLRLIYYSQIVNDFQKGDIAEGYSVSREKKESFPLTVTSAQKNPTAFYLCASSMGTPGNEQFFGPGTRLTVL.

The chain couples TRBV27 to TRBJ2-3, with TRBD2 matching 10 bases. V was pared by 5 bases and J by 6 bases, with 14 bases of the junction left unmatched. The CDR3 sequence is 17 residues long. The germline V gene has CDR1 MNHEY and CDR2 SMNVEV (reference sequence). The CDR3 loop reads CASSILKPAGGPDTQYF. The CDR3 DNA follows: TGTGCCAGCAGTATACTAAAGCCAGCGGGGGGGCCGGATACGCAGTATTTT.

CDR3 DNA: TGTGCCAGCAGTTACGCCCGGGACTACGGGGGCGAGCAGTACTTC. Translation gives CASSYARDYGGEQYF. The chain links TRBV6-6 to TRBJ2-7; 7 bases fit TRBD2. V lost 2 bases to trimming and J lost 6 bases; unmatched junction nucleotides: 10. CDR3 length equals 15 residues. CDR1 MNHNY and CDR2 SVGAGI come from the germline V gene (reference sequence).

This clone was counted a few times. V is TRBV6-6 and J is TRBJ2-2; D may be TRBD2 (6 bases). The CDR3 length is 15 residues. V lost 0 bases to trimming and J lost 2 bases, with 7 bases between them. From germline, CDR1 is MNHNY and CDR2 SVGAGI (reference sequence). Written as DNA, the CDR3 is TGTGCCAGCAGTTACTCGGGGACTAACACCGGGGAGCTGTTTTTT. The encoded protein is CASSYSGTNTGELFF.

V gene TRBV4-1 combines with J gene TRBJ2-5; 7 bases map to TRBD2. Germline V gene sequence: CDR1 MGHRA, CDR2 YSYEKL. This CDR3 comprises 15 residues. V lost 4 bases and J lost 1; bases outside the gene matches: 6. The CDR3 sequence is CASSPISSGQETQYF. CDR3 nucleotides: TGCGCCAGCAGCCCCATTTCTAGCGGCCAAGAGACCCAGTACTTC.

This clone was observed a single time. The gene calls are TRBV7-8 and TRBJ2-1; a possible D gene is TRBD1 (5 bases). Germline V gives CDR1 SGHVS, CDR2 FQNEAQ. The CDR3 covers 14 residues. With 5 bases removed from V and 6 bases from J, the gap between germline ends came to 14 bases. CDR3 sequence: CASSPQDTGNEQFF. The CDR3 DNA follows: TGTGCCAGCAGCCCCCAGGACACGGGCAATGAGCAGTTCTTC. Full variable domain (outside the CDR3, taken from reference TRBV7-8 and TRBJ2-1): GAGVSQSPRYKVAKRGQDVALRCDPISGHVSLFWYQQALGQGPEFLTYFQNEAQLDKSGLPSDRFFAERPEGSVSTLKIQRTQQEDSAVYLCASSPQDTGNEQFFGPGTRLTVL.

The chain couples TRBV4-3 to TRBJ2-3; D remains unclear. Per the germline V gene, CDR1 is LGHNA and CDR2 is YSLEER. The CDR3 has 14 residues. V lost 0 bases and J lost 0, with 4 bases in between. CDR3 nucleotides: TGCGCCAGCAGCCAAGACGGGAGCACAGATACGCAGTATTTT. Its translation is CASSQDGSTDTQYF.

This rearrangement joins TRBV19 to TRBJ2-3; 8 bases map to TRBD2. The CDR3 length is 16 residues. With 3 bases clipped from V and 1 base from J, the junction kept 6 bases outside the gene matches. Germline values: CDR1 LNHDA, CDR2 SQIVND (reference sequence). This CDR3 reads CASSIWSGGRTDTQYF. The DNA for the CDR3 is TGTGCCAGTAGTATCTGGAGCGGGGGACGCACAGATACGCAGTATTTT.